This T cell receptor (beta chain) was recorded in a study of cytomegalovirus exposure and HLA in healthy donors. Overall study results and limits: One variant, a missense change in DCLRE1C, was linked in a later analysis to TCR beta V- and J-gene trimming. Judged likely to be a sequencing artifact was a cluster of highly shared sequence variants. Fewer N-insertions (relative to the 666-donor mean) were reportedly seen in an Asian-associated ancestry cluster in a later analysis.

As concerns this clone: The target antigen is unknown.

This CDR3 has 15 amino acids. Germline CDR1 ENHRY, CDR2 SYGVKD. The J segment lost 5 bases and the V segment lost 3 bases, leaving 7 bases of the junction unmatched. The PCR used 60 Vbeta and 13 Jbeta primers. Libraries were prepared by immunoSEQ multiplex PCR; TCRdb keeps only in-frame clonotypes and omits some of them. The data contain about 160,000 clones, around 75% of them singletons. The origin of this receptor is a female donor in good health and CMV-seronegative. Input material: PBMCs. This sequence joins TRBV10-3 and TRBJ1-1; 9 positions match TRBD1. This CDR3 is CAISDPGQGRTEAFF. The CDR3 bases are TGTGCCATCAGTGACCCGGGACAGGGAAGGACTGAAGCTTTCTTT.